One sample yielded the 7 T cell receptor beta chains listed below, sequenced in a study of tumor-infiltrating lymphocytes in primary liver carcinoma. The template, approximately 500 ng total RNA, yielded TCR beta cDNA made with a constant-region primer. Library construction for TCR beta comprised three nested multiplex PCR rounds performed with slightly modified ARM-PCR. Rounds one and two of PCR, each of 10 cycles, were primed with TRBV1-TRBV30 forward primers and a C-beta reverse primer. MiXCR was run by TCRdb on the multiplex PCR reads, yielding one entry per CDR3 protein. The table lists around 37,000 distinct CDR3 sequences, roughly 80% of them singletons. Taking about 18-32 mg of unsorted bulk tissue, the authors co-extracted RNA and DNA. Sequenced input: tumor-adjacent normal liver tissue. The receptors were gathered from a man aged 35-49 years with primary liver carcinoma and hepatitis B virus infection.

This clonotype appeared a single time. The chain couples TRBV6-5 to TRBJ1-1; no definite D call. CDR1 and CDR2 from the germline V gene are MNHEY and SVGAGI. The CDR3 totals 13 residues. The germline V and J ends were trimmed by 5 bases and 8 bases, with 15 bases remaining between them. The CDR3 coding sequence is TGTGCCAGCAGTGCGGCAGGACCTGGCGAAGCTTTCTTT. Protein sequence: CASSAAGPGEAFF.

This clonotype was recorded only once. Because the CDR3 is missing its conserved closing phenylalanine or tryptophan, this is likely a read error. This CDR3 is CSAPTTGTEAFY. The DNA of the CDR3 is TGCAGTGCTCCCACGACGGGCACTGAAGCTTTCTAT. V usage is TRBV20-1 and J usage is TRBJ1-1, with D unresolved. The CDR3 is 12 residues long. The ends were cut back, 5 bases at V and 4 bases at J, with 11 bases in the middle. Germline V gene data show CDR1 as DFQATT and CDR2 as SNEGSKA (reference sequence).

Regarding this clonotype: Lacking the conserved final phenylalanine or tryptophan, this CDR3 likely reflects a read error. In nucleotides, the CDR3 is TGCACCAGCAGCCTTAACTCAGGGTCTGTCTTGTACGAGCAGTACCTC. Protein sequence: CTSSLNSGSVLYEQYL. J is TRBJ2-7 and V is TRBV5-1, with a tentative D call TRBD1 (5 bases). The germline gives CDR1 SGHRS, CDR2 YFSETQ. The length of the CDR3 is 16 residues.

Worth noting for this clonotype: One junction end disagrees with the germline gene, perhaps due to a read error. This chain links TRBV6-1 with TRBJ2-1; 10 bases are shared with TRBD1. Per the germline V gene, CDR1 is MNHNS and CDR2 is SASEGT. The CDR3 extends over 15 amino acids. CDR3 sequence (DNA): TGTACCAGTAGTGAGGGGACAGGGGAATCCAATGAGCAGTTCTTC. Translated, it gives CTSSEGTGESNEQFF.

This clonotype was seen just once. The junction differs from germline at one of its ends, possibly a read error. CDR3 in amino acids: CTSIGTGGIAEAFF. CDR3 nucleotides: TGTACCAGCATCGGGACAGGGGGGATAGCTGAAGCTTTCTTT. The chain combines TRBV7-3 with TRBJ1-1; 11 positions agree with TRBD1. Germline CDR1 and CDR2: SGHTA and FQGTGA. This CDR3 comprises 14 residues.

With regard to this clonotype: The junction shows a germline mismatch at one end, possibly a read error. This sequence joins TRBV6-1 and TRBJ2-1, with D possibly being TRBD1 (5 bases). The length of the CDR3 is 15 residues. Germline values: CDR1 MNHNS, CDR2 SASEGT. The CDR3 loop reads CASVVEGVSYSEQFF. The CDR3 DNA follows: TGTGCCAGCGTGGTCGAAGGGGTGTCCTACAGTGAGCAGTTCTTC.

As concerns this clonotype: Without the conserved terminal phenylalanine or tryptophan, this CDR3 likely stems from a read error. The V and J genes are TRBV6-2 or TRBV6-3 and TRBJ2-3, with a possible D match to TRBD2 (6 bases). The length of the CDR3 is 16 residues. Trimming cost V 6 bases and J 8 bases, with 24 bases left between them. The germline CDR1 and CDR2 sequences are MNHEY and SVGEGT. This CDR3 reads CASSFLGRLGGGTQYL. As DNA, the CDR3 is TGTGCCAGCAGCTTCCTAGGGCGGCTTGGGGGAGGTACGCAGTATCTT.